This T cell receptor (beta chain) was sequenced during a study of blood T cell repertoires in COVID-19. Study at large: The study drew acute and convalescent COVID-19 samples from the United States, Italy and Spain. T cells, B-cell-depleted T cells, or PBMCs provided the cDNA or gDNA that served as material.

Germline values: CDR1 SGHVS, CDR2 FQNEAQ. This CDR3 has 14 amino acids. V shed 1 base and J shed 7 bases, with 8 bases lying between them. Original processing notes: Amplified reference gene primers provided the basis for estimating nucleated cell counts. Here immunoSEQ multiplex PCR was the method, and the copy in TCRdb shows in-frame clones only, minus some. V and J calls and clone size come straight from that table; D and trimming were deduced from the DNA. The table has around 56,000 clones, 90% seen once. Sequenced: peripheral blood. This receptor was identified in a man at least 80 years old with acute or convalescent COVID-19. The chain joins TRBV7-8 to TRBJ1-6; the D gene is possibly TRBD1 (5 bases). CDR3 DNA: TGTGCCAGCAGCTTAGGAGGACACAATTCACCCCTCCACTTT. This codes for CASSLGGHNSPLHF.